Following are 20 T cell receptor beta chains from one sample sequenced in a study of cytomegalovirus exposure and HLA in healthy donors. Primers for the PCR totalled 60 Vbeta and 13 Jbeta. Clones were sequenced by immunoSEQ multiplex PCR, and TCRdb holds only the in-frame ones, with some missing. This table has 100,000 or so clones, 81% appearing once. Input material: PBMCs. The receptors derive from a man in his forties in good health and CMV-seronegative.

J is TRBJ2-3 and V is TRBV13; 13 bases agree with TRBD2. Looked up from germline, CDR1 is PRHDT and CDR2 is FYEKMQ (reference sequence). This CDR3 region has 16 residues. Losses at the gene ends were 5 bases for V and 4 bases for J; bases not matched to a gene: 6. CDR3 residues: CASSPPTSGGPDTQYF. CDR3 nucleotides: TGTGCCAGCAGCCCCCCGACTAGCGGGGGGCCAGATACGCAGTATTTT.

The V call is TRBV5-1, the J call TRBJ2-7, with D possibly being TRBD2 (5 bases). There are 14 residues in the CDR3. The germline V and J ends were trimmed by 1 base and 7 bases, with 15 bases remaining between them. Germline loops: CDR1 SGHRS, CDR2 YFSETQ. In nucleotides, the CDR3 is TGCGCCAGCAGCTTGAGACCCACTCCGGGGGAGCAGTACTTC. It encodes CASSLRPTPGEQYF. The whole variable domain, remainder taken from reference TRBV5-1 and TRBJ2-7, is KAGVTQTPRYLIKTRGQQVTLSCSPISGHRSVSWYQQTPGQGLQFLFEYFSETQRNKGNFPGRFSGRQFSNSRSEMNVSTLELGDSALYLCASSLRPTPGEQYFGPGTRLTVT.

The V and J genes are TRBV18 and TRBJ1-1; 10 positions agree with TRBD1. This CDR3 has 14 amino acids. Germline lookup yields CDR1 KGHSH and CDR2 LQKENI. Trimming removed 4 bases from V and 4 bases from J; junction bases left unmatched: 3. CDR3 coding DNA: TGTGCCAGCTCACACGGACAGGGGGGCACTGAAGCTTTCTTT. This encodes CASSHGQGGTEAFF.

This clone has more than one count but fewer than ten. The gene calls are TRBV11-2 and TRBJ1-2, with D perhaps matching TRBD1 (5 bases). The V and J ends lost 11 bases and 10 bases respectively, with 17 bases between them. This CDR3 contains 11 residues. CDR1 and CDR2 (germline): SGHAT, FQNNGV. Here the CDR3 DNA reads TGTGCCTGGAGGCGGGGCGCGGACTACACCTTC. This sequence encodes CAWRRGADYTF.

Only a few counts were recorded for this clone. The chain has TRBV14 and TRBJ2-1, with 15 bases that match TRBD2. Trimming cost V 3 bases and J 9 bases; bases outside gene matches: 3. This CDR3 spans 15 amino acids. The germline V gene encodes CDR1 SGHDN and CDR2 FVKESK. The CDR3: CASSQGLAGGREQFF. CDR3 nucleotide sequence: TGTGCCAGCAGCCAGGGACTAGCGGGGGGCCGTGAGCAGTTCTTC.

The chain is built from TRBV25-1 and TRBJ2-3; D perhaps matches TRBD2 (6 bases). Between the trimmed V and J ends, which lost 2 bases and 1 base, there was a span of 10 bases. This CDR3 contains 15 residues. CDR1 MGHDK and CDR2 SYGVNS come from the germline V gene. CDR3 coding DNA: TGTGCCAGCAGTGAACGTTGGGGGGGCACAGATACGCAGTATTTT. It yields the protein CASSERWGGTDTQYF.

This clone was observed once. This sequence joins TRBV11-2 and TRBJ1-6, with D uncertain. The CDR3 length is 14 residues. The V gene's germline CDR1 is SGHAT and CDR2 FQNNGV. The V and J ends lost 1 base and 7 bases respectively, with 8 bases between them. The CDR3 sequence: CASSLAPENSPLHF. The CDR3 region has the DNA TGTGCCAGCAGCTTAGCGCCGGAGAATTCACCCCTCCACTTT.

The chain couples TRBV5-6 to TRBJ2-7, with 9 bases identical to TRBD1. CDR1 is SGHDT, CDR2 YYEEEE, per germline. This CDR3 is built from 16 residues. V lost 2 bases and J lost 5; bases outside the gene matches: 11. In nucleotides, the CDR3 is TGTGCCAGCAGCTTTCTTCTGACAGGGGGTTTCGACGAGCAGTACTTC. It translates to CASSFLLTGGFDEQYF.

The chain's CDR3 is CASSYGTRGLGRASSPLHF. The DNA of the CDR3 is TGTGCCAGCAGCTACGGGACACGGGGTCTGGGTCGGGCAAGTTCACCCCTCCACTTT. V gene TRBV5-8 combines with J gene TRBJ1-6; weak D call: TRBD1 (6 bases). Germline CDR1 is SGHTS and CDR2 is YDEGEE. V lost 3 bases, J lost 9 bases, and 28 bases lay in between. The CDR3 runs to 19 residues.

The chain employs TRBV7-9 and TRBJ2-7, with 10 nucleotides matching TRBD1. CDR1 and CDR2 (germline): SEHNR, FQNEAQ (reference sequence). V trimming: 1 base; J trimming: 6 bases; junction bases outside the gene matches: 9. This CDR3 has 16 amino acids. The CDR3 spells CASSLVVGQGSGEQYF. The CDR3 coding sequence is TGTGCCAGCAGCTTAGTGGTGGGACAGGGGAGCGGCGAGCAGTACTTC.

This clone has only one observation. V usage is TRBV7-2 and J usage is TRBJ2-2; D possibly corresponds to TRBD1 (5 bases). The CDR3 is 14 residues long. Germline V gene sequence: CDR1 SGHTA, CDR2 FQGNSA. Trimming removed 5 bases from V and 4 bases from J, with 11 bases in between. The CDR3 is CASSPDISTGELFF. CDR3 bases: TGTGCCAGCAGCCCGGACATCTCCACCGGGGAGCTGTTTTTT. Looking up the rest from reference TRBV7-2 and TRBJ2-2 gives the full variable domain: GAGVSQSPSNKVTEKGKDVELRCDPISGHTALYWYRQSLGQGLEFLIYFQGNSAPDKSGLPSDRFSAERTGGSVSTLTIQRTQQEDSAVYLCASSPDISTGELFFGEGSRLTVL.

V is TRBV2 and J is TRBJ2-5; perhaps TRBD2 as D (6 bases). Trimming shortened V by 1 base and J by 1 base, and 16 bases separated the two germline ends. The CDR3 extends over 17 amino acids. Germline V gene sequence: CDR1 SNHLY, CDR2 FYNNEI. The CDR3 is CASSEGTAGPIQETQYF. DNA of the CDR3: TGTGCCAGCAGTGAAGGAACGGCGGGGCCCATCCAAGAGACCCAGTACTTC.

V and J are TRBV7-8 and TRBJ1-4, with 7 bases that match TRBD1. The length of the CDR3 is 15 residues. V lost 4 bases and J lost 8; bases outside the gene matches: 10. Looked up from germline, CDR1 is SGHVS and CDR2 is FQNEAQ. CDR3 DNA: TGTGCCAGCAGCTCGGGGTACAGGGGAGAAGAAAAACTGTTTTTT. Its translation is CASSSGYRGEEKLFF.

This chain connects TRBV2 to TRBJ1-4; TRBD1 matches 7 bases. Germline V gene lookup returns CDR1 SNHLY and CDR2 FYNNEI. The CDR3 spans 14 residues. The V segment lost 7 bases and the J segment 4 bases; nucleotides outside the gene matches: 6. In DNA form, the CDR3 reads TGTGCCAGCATAAAGGGGGCGTATAATGAAAAACTGTTTTTT. Amino acids: CASIKGAYNEKLFF.

CDR3 loop: CSVPGGVGTGELFF. Here the CDR3 DNA reads TGCAGCGTCCCTGGGGGGGTTGGCACCGGGGAGCTGTTTTTT. The chain carries TRBV29-1 and TRBJ2-2; 7 nucleotides agree with TRBD2. Germline V CDR1 and CDR2: SQVTM, ANQGSEA. The trim removed 6 bases at V and 4 bases at J, leaving 8 bases unmatched. CDR3 length equals 14 residues.

The V call is TRBV11-2, the J call TRBJ2-5, with a possible D match to TRBD1 (5 bases). Per the germline V gene, CDR1 is SGHAT and CDR2 is FQNNGV. V was shortened by 5 bases and J by 1 base, with 14 bases between the two germline ends. This CDR3 region has 15 residues. The CDR3 loop is CASSQGAAVQETQYF. The CDR3 DNA reads TGTGCCAGCAGCCAAGGGGCAGCAGTCCAAGAGACCCAGTACTTC.

The V call is TRBV14, the J call TRBJ2-3, with 7 positions matching TRBD1. V was clipped by 5 bases and J by 0 bases; unmatched bases: 5. CDR3 length: 15 residues. Germline V gives CDR1 SGHDN, CDR2 FVKESK. The CDR3 nucleotides read TGTGCCAGCAGCGTCGTAGGGGGCAGCACAGATACGCAGTATTTT. The encoded protein is CASSVVGGSTDTQYF.

The J gene is TRBJ1-3, the V gene TRBV10-3, with 7 positions matching TRBD1. Germline trimming cut 5 bases from V and 3 bases from J; bases unmatched to any gene: 7. The germline V gene has CDR1 ENHRY and CDR2 SYGVKD. CDR3 length equals 15 residues. The chain's CDR3 is CAISKGDSRGNTIYF. The DNA for the CDR3 is TGTGCCATCAGTAAAGGGGACAGCCGTGGAAACACCATATATTTT.

The V call is TRBV28, the J call TRBJ1-1; possible D gene TRBD1, 5 bases. Trimming removed 8 bases at V and 1 base at J, with 11 bases between. This CDR3 comprises 13 residues. CDR1 MDHEN and CDR2 SYDVKM come from the germline V gene. The CDR3 reads CASSTVENTEAFF. The CDR3 DNA reads TGTGCCAGCTCGACAGTCGAGAACACTGAAGCTTTCTTT. Supplemented by reference TRBV28 and TRBJ1-1, the full variable domain reads DVKVTQSSRYLVKRTGEKVFLECVQDMDHENMFWYRQDPGLGLRLIYFSYDVKMKEKGDIPEGYSVSREKKERFSLILESASTNQTSMYLCASSTVENTEAFFGQGTRLTVV.

This chain joins TRBV11-2 and TRBJ2-1; D might be TRBD1 (5 bases). Germline CDR1 is SGHAT and CDR2 is FQNNGV. The CDR3 has 13 amino acids. The V and J ends lost 5 bases and 7 bases respectively, with 12 bases between them. The CDR3 DNA sequence: TGTGCCAGCAGCGCCCCAGGGAAAAATGAGCAGTTCTTC. Translated: CASSAPGKNEQFF.